Described below is a single T cell receptor (beta chain) sequence and its context. Sequenced by immunoSEQ multiplex PCR; TCRdb stores in-frame clones only, minus some. The data show around 170,000 clones, roughly 84% seen once. The entry originates in a study of blood T cell repertoires in COVID-19. Study at large: Acute and convalescent COVID-19 specimens originated in the United States, Italy and Spain.

The CDR3 is 16 residues long. Germline CDR1 is SGHAT and CDR2 is FQNNGV. The V segment lost 1 base and the J segment 5 bases; nucleotides outside the gene matches: 3. The clonotype was recovered from a woman between 45 and 65 years old who had recovered from COVID-19. Sequencing used PBMCs or T cells enriched from blood (not recorded which). The rearrangement joins TRBV11-2 to TRBJ2-1; 12 nucleotides agree with TRBD2. The CDR3 loop reads CASSLALAGGNNEQFF. CDR3 nucleotides: TGTGCCAGCAGCTTAGCACTAGCGGGAGGAAACAATGAGCAGTTCTTC.